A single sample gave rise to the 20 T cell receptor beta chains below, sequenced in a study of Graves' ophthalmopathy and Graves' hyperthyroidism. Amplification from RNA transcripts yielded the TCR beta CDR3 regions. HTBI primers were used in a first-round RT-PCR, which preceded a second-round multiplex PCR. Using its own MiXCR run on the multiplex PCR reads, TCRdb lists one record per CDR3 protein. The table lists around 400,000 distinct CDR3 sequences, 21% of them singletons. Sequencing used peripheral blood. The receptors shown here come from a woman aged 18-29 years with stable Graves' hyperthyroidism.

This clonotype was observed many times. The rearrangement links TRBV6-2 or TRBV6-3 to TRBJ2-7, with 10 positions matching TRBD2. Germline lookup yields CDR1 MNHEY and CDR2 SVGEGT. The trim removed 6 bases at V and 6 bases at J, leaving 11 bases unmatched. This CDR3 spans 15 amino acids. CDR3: CASRGLALRSREQYF. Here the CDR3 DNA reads TGTGCCAGCAGGGGACTAGCGTTAAGGTCGCGCGAGCAGTACTTC.

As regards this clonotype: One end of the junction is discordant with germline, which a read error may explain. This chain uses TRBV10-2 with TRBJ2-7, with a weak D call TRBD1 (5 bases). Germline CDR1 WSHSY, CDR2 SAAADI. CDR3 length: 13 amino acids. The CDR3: CASREQGSYEQYF. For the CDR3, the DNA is TGCGCCAGCCGTGAGCAGGGAAGCTACGAGCAGTACTTC.

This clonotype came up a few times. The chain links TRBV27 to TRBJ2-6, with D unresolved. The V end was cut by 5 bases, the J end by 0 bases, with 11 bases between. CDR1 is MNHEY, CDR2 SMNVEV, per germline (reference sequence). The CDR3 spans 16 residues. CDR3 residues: CASSPKQSSGANVLTF. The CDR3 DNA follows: TGTGCCAGCAGTCCGAAACAGAGCTCTGGGGCCAACGTCCTGACTTTC.

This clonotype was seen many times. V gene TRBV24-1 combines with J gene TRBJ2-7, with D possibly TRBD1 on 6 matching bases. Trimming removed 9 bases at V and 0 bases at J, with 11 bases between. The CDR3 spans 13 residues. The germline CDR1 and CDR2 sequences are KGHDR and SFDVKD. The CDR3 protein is CATEGGSSYEQYF. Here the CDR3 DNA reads TGTGCCACCGAAGGGGGTAGCTCCTACGAGCAGTACTTC.

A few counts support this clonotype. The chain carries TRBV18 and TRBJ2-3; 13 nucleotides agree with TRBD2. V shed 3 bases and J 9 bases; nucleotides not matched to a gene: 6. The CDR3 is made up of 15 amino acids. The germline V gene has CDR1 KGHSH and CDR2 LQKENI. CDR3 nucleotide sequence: TGTGCCAGCTCACCCACGACTAGCGGGAGGTACACGCAGTATTTT. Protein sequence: CASSPTTSGRYTQYF.

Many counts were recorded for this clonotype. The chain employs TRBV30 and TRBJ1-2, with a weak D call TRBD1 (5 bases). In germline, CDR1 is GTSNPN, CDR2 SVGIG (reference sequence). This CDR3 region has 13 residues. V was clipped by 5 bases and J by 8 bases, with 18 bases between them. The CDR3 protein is CAWGPGAAIGYTF. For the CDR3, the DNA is TGTGCCTGGGGCCCCGGGGCGGCTATCGGCTACACCTTC.

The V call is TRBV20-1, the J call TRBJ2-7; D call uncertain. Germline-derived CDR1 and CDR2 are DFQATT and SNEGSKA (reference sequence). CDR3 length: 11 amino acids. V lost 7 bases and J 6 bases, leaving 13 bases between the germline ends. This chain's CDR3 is CSGAVRVEQYF. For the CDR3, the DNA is TGCAGTGGGGCTGTACGGGTCGAGCAGTACTTC.

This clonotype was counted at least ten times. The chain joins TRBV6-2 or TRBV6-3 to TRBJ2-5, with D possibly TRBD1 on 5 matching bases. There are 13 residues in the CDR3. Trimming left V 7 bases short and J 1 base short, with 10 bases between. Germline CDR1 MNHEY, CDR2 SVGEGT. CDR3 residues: CASNPTVQETQYF. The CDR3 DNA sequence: TGTGCCAGCAACCCGACAGTCCAAGAGACCCAGTACTTC.

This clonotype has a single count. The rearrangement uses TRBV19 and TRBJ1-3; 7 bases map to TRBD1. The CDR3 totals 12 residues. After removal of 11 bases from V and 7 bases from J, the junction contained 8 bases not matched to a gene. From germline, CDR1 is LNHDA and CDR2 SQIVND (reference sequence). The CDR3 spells CAAQGNANTIYF. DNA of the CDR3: TGTGCCGCACAGGGGAACGCGAACACCATATATTTT. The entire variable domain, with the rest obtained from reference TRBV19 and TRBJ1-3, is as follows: DGGITQSPKYLFRKEGQNVTLSCEQNLNHDAMYWYRQDPGQGLRLIYYSQIVNDFQKGDIAEGYSVSREKKESFPLTVTSAQKNPTAFYLCAAQGNANTIYFGEGSWLTVV.

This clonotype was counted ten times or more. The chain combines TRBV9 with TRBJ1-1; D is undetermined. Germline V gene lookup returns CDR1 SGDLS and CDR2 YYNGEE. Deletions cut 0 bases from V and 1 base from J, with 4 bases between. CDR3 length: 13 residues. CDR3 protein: CASSVAQNTEAFF. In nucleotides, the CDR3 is TGTGCCAGCAGCGTAGCCCAGAACACTGAAGCTTTCTTT.

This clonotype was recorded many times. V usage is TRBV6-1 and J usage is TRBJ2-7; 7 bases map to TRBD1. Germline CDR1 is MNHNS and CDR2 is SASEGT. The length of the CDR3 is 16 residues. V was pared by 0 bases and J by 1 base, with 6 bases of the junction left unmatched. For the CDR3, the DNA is TGTGCCAGCAGTGAAGCAACCGGGACAGATTCCTACGAGCAGTACTTC. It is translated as CASSEATGTDSYEQYF.

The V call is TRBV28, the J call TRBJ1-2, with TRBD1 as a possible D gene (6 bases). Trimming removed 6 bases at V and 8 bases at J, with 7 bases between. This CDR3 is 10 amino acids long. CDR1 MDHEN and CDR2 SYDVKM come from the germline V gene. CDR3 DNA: TGTGCCAGCAGCCAGGGGGGCTACACCTTC. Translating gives CASSQGGYTF.

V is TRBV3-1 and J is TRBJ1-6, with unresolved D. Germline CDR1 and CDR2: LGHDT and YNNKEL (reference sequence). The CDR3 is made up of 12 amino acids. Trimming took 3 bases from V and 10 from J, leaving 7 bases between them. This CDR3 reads CASSQTDSPLHF. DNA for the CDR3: TGTGCCAGCAGCCAGACGGACTCACCCCTCCACTTT.

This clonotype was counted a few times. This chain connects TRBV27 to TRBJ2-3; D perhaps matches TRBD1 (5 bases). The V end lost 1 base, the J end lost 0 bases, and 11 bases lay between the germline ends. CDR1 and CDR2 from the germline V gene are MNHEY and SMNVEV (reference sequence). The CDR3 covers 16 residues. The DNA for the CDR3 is TGTGCCAGCAGTTTATGGTCAGGGCTAAGCACAGATACGCAGTATTTT. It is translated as CASSLWSGLSTDTQYF.

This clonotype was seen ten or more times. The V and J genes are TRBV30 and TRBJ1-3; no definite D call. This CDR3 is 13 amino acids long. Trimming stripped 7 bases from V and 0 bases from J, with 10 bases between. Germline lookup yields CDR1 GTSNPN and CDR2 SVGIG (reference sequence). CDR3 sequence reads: CAFSPSSGNTIYF. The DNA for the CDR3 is TGTGCCTTTTCGCCCAGCTCTGGAAACACCATATATTTT.

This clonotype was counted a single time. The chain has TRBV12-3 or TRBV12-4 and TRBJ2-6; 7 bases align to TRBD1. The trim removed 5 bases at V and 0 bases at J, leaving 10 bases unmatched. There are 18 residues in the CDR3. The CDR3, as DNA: TGTGCCAGCAGTGCTCCAGGGGGTCACCTCTCTGGGGCCAACGTCCTGACTTTC. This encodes CASSAPGGHLSGANVLTF.

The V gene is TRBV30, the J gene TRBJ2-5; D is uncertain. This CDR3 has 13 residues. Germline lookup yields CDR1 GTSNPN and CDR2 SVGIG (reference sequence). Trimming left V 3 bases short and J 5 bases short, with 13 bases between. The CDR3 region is CAWSAQATETQYF. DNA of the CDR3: TGTGCCTGGAGCGCCCAGGCTACCGAGACCCAGTACTTC. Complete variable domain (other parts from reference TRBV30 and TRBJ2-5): SQTIHQWPATLVQPVGSPLSLECTVEGTSNPNLYWYRQAAGRGLQLLFYSVGIGQISSEVPQNLSASRPQDRQFILSSKKLLLSDSGFYLCAWSAQATETQYFGPGTRLLVL.

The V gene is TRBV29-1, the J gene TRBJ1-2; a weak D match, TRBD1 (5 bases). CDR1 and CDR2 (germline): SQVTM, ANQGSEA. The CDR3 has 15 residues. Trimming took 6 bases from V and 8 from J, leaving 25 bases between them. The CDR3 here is CSVPRGQGRSMGYTF. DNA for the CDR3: TGCAGCGTCCCCCGCGGGCAGGGTCGGAGTATGGGCTACACCTTC.

CDR3 in DNA: TGTGCCAGCAGCCAAGTTCCCGCGGGAGGCTCTGGGGCCAACGTCCTGACTTTC. Translating gives CASSQVPAGGSGANVLTF. The gene calls are TRBV3-1 and TRBJ2-6, with 8 bases identical to TRBD2. The germline V gene has CDR1 LGHDT and CDR2 YNNKEL (reference sequence). The CDR3 runs 18 residues. The trim removed 1 base at V and 0 bases at J, leaving 5 bases unmatched.

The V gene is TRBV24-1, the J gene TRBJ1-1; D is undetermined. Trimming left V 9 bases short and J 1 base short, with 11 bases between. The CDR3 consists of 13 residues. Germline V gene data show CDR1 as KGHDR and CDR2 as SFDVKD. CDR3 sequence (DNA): TGTGCCACCTACCAACACGAGAACACTGAAGCTTTCTTT. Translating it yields CATYQHENTEAFF.